This T cell receptor (beta chain) was found in a study of blood T cell repertoires in COVID-19. Looking at the study overall: Material from acute and convalescent COVID-19 was sourced from the United States, Italy and Spain.

The length of the CDR3 is 16 residues. V dropped 1 base and J dropped 5; count of bases not matched to a gene: 10. CDR1 is MNHNS, CDR2 SASEGT, per germline. This clone was counted only a few times. Method: immunoSEQ multiplex PCR; TCRdb's copy keeps in-frame clones and lacks some. The data hold 150,000 to 200,000 clones, with 65% to 85% observed a single time. This sequence originates from a human donor with acute or convalescent COVID-19. The donor label of this sample is uncertain. The chain recombines TRBV6-1 with TRBJ2-5, with 7 nucleotides matching TRBD2. Sequenced material: peripheral blood. Here the CDR3 reads CASSEVGGGLYETQYF. The CDR3 DNA follows: TGTGCCAGCAGTGAAGTGGGGGGAGGGCTTTATGAGACCCAGTACTTC.